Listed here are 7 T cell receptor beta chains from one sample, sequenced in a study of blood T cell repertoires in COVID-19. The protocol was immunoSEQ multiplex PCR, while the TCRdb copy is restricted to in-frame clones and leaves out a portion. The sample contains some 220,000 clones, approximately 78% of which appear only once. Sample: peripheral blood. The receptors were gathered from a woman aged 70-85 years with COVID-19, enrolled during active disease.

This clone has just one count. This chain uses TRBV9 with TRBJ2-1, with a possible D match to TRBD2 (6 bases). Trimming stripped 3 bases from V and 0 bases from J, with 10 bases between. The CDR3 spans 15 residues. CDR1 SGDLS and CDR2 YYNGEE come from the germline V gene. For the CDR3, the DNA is TGTGCCAGCAGCGGTGGAGGGAGCTCCTACAATGAGCAGTTCTTC. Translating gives CASSGGGSSYNEQFF.

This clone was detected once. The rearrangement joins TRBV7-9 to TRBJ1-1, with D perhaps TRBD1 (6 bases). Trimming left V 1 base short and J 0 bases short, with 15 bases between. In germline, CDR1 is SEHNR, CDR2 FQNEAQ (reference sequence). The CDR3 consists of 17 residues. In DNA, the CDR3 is TGTGCCAGCAGCTTAGTCAGGGGATTAATTATGAACACTGAAGCTTTCTTT. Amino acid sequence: CASSLVRGLIMNTEAFF.

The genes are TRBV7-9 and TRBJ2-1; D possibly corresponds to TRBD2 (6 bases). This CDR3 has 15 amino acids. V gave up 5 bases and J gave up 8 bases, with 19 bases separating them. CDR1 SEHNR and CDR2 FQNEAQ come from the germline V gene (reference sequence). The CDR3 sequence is CASSLGRGADHEQFF. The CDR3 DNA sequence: TGTGCCAGCAGCCTCGGGCGGGGAGCGGACCATGAGCAGTTCTTC.

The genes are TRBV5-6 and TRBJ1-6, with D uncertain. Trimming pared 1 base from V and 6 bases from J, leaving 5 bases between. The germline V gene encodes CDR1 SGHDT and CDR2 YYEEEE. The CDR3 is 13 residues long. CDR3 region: CASSLRGNSPLHF. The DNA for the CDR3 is TGTGCCAGCAGCTTGCGGGGTAATTCACCCCTCCACTTT. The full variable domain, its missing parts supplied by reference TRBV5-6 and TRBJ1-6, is DAGVTQSPTHLIKTRGQQVTLRCSPKSGHDTVSWYQQALGQGPQFIFQYYEEEERQRGNFPDRFSGHQFPNYSSELNVNALLLGDSALYLCASSLRGNSPLHFGNGTRLTVT.

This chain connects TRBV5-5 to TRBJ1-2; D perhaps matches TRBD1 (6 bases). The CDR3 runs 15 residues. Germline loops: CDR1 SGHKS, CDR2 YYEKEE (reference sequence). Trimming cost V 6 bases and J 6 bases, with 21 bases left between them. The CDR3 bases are TGTGCCAGCAACCATACAGGGTTCCTAGGGGATGGCTACACCTTC. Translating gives CASNHTGFLGDGYTF.

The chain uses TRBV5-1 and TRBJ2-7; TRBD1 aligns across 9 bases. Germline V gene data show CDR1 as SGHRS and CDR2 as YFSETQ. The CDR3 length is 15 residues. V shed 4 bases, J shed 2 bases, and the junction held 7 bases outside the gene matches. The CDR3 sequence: CASSVRQGGTYEQYF. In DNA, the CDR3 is TGCGCCAGCAGCGTGAGACAGGGGGGGACCTACGAGCAGTACTTC.

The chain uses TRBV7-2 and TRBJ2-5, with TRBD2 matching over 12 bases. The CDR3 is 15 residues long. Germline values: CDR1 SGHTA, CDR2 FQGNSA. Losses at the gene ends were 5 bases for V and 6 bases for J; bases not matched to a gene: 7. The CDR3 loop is CASSITSGRRQTQYF. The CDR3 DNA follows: TGTGCCAGCAGCATAACTAGCGGGAGGCGGCAGACCCAGTACTTC.